This is a list of T cell receptor beta chains from one sample in a study of cytomegalovirus exposure and HLA in healthy donors. The data were produced by immunoSEQ multiplex PCR, yet TCRdb's version contains in-frame clones alone and is incomplete. The sample lists 150,000 to 200,000 clones, about four fifths occurring once. Sequencing input: PBMCs. Source of these receptors: a woman aged 45 to 65 in good health and CMV-seronegative. The CDR3 runs from the conserved cysteine through the conserved F or W. D genes are given only for firm matches. The listing skips clone size in some rows; elsewhere it reads once, few, many or a size class.

d_call clone_size j_call v_call cdr3_aa cdr3_nt
TRBD1 . TRBJ1-2 TRBV29-1 CSVVGQGVEGYGYTF TGCAGCGTAGTTGGACAGGGGGTTGAGGGCTATGGCTACACCTTC
TRBD1 . TRBJ1-1 TRBV7-2 CASSATPTTGGTEAFF TGTGCCAGCAGCGCCACCCCGACGACAGGGGGCACTGAAGCTTTCTTT
. . TRBJ2-7 TRBV7-8 CASSLKGVEQYF TGTGCCAGCAGCTTAAAAGGGGTCGAGCAGTACTTC
TRBD1 . TRBJ2-5 TRBV7-8 CASSGRGRGETQYF TGTGCCAGCAGCGGCAGGGGGCGCGGAGAGACCCAGTACTTC
. . TRBJ2-5 TRBV18 CASSPDWRETQYF TGTGCCAGCTCACCAGATTGGAGGGAGACCCAGTACTTC
. . TRBJ2-4 TRBV4-1 CASSQEDSRFAKNIQYF TGCGCCAGCAGCCAAGAGGACAGTAGGTTCGCCAAAAACATTCAGTACTTC
TRBD1 . TRBJ1-4 TRBV27 CASSSDRGGEKLFF TGTGCCAGCAGTTCTGACAGGGGGGGGGAAAAACTGTTTTTT
TRBD1 . TRBJ2-2 TRBV2 CASSLTGFAGELFF TGTGCCAGCAGTCTGACAGGGTTCGCCGGGGAGCTGTTTTTT
TRBD1 . TRBJ2-5 TRBV28 CATRTGPMYF TGTGCCACCCGGACAGGTCCCATGTACTTC
TRBD1 . TRBJ2-7 TRBV28 CAIRNSDRVYEQYF TGTGCCATCCGAAACTCGGACAGGGTCTACGAGCAGTACTTC
. . TRBJ2-7 TRBV29-1 CSVGRDSKISEQYF TGCAGCGTTGGGAGGGATAGTAAAATCTCCGAGCAGTACTTC
TRBD1 . TRBJ1-2 TRBV6-5 CASSSGTGRYYGYTF TGTGCCAGCAGTTCCGGGACAGGGCGATACTATGGCTACACCTTC
TRBD1 . TRBJ1-1 TRBV2 CAPWDSLLYTEAFF TGTGCCCCCTGGGACAGCCTTTTATACACTGAAGCTTTCTTT
TRBD2 . TRBJ2-5 TRBV19 CASSALAPQRSETQYF TGTGCCAGTAGTGCACTAGCGCCCCAGCGGTCAGAGACCCAGTACTTC
TRBD1 . TRBJ1-4 TRBV4-2 CASSQAGTVPNEKLFF TGTGCCAGCAGCCAAGCAGGGACAGTTCCTAATGAAAAACTGTTTTTT
. . TRBJ2-5 TRBV7-2 CASSSPGEQYF TGTGCCAGCAGCTCCCCCGGGGAGCAGTACTTC
TRBD1 . TRBJ2-5 TRBV2 CASSGDRGQQETQYF TGTGCCAGCAGCGGAGACAGGGGACAACAAGAGACCCAGTACTTC
TRBD1 . TRBJ2-7 TRBV14 CASSHRTGSGPEQYF TGTGCCAGCAGCCATCGGACAGGGTCTGGTCCCGAGCAGTACTTC
TRBD1 . TRBJ1-5 TRBV28 CASRGGTGWNNQPQHF TGTGCCAGCCGTGGAGGGACAGGGTGGAACAATCAGCCCCAGCATTTT
TRBD2 few TRBJ2-3 TRBV28 CASTGGTLAVSTDTQYF TGTGCCAGCACTGGGGGGACACTAGCGGTGAGCACAGATACGCAGTATTTT
TRBD2 . TRBJ2-1 TRBV7-2 CASSWTSGSAGEQFF TGTGCCAGCAGCTGGACTAGCGGGAGTGCGGGGGAGCAGTTCTTC
. . TRBJ1-1 TRBV6-5 CASGPFGQGTTEAFF TGTGCCAGCGGGCCGTTTGGGCAGGGGACCACTGAAGCTTTCTTT
TRBD1 . TRBJ1-6 TRBV19 CASSRQGIINSPLHF TGTGCCAGTAGCCGACAGGGGATCATCAATTCACCCCTCCACTTT
TRBD1 . TRBJ1-5 TRBV19 CASSPHDRVGNQPQHF TGTGCCAGTAGTCCCCACGACAGGGTGGGCAATCAGCCCCAGCATTTT
TRBD1 . TRBJ2-7 TRBV19 CASSGGPGQGRIYEQYF TGTGCCAGTAGTGGGGGACCGGGACAGGGGCGCATATACGAGCAGTACTTC
. . TRBJ1-1 TRBV19 CASSIQRNTEAFF TGTGCCAGTAGTATTCAGCGGAACACTGAAGCTTTCTTT
. . TRBJ1-1 TRBV29-1 CSASNTEAFF TGCAGCGCTTCTAACACTGAAGCTTTCTTT
TRBD1 . TRBJ2-1 TRBV7-3 CASTLGQGANEQFF TGTGCCAGCACCTTGGGACAGGGGGCTAATGAGCAGTTCTTC
TRBD1 . TRBJ2-5 TRBV4-1 CASSLQTGTEQETQYF TGCGCCAGCAGCTTACAAACCGGGACAGAGCAAGAGACCCAGTACTTC
. once TRBJ2-6 TRBV2 CASIDTPRAGLKPGANVLTF TGTGCCAGCATCGATACCCCTAGGGCAGGGTTAAAACCTGGGGCCAACGTCCTGACTTTC
TRBD1 . TRBJ2-7 TRBV13 CASSLSTGTGNSYEQYF TGTGCCAGCAGCCTCTCAACCGGGACAGGCAACTCCTACGAGCAGTACTTC
TRBD1 . TRBJ2-5 TRBV5-1 CASSDATGVETQYF TGCGCCAGCAGCGATGCGACAGGGGTGGAGACCCAGTACTTC
. . TRBJ1-3 TRBV9 CASSVASGSGNTIYF TGTGCCAGCAGCGTAGCATCGGGGTCGGGAAACACCATATATTTT
TRBD1 . TRBJ2-1 TRBV9 CASSSLGQTYNEQFF TGTGCCAGCAGCTCACTGGGACAGACCTACAATGAGCAGTTCTTC
TRBD2 . TRBJ2-1 TRBV5-1 CASSLRSGEYNEQFF TGCGCCAGCAGCTTAAGAAGCGGGGAATACAATGAGCAGTTCTTC
. few TRBJ2-5 TRBV6-5 CASIPGSSGGETQYF TGTGCCAGCATCCCGGGGAGCAGCGGAGGAGAGACCCAGTACTTC
TRBD2 few TRBJ2-7 TRBV6-5 CASRYTQRGTYEQYF TGTGCCAGCAGATACACGCAGCGGGGGACCTACGAGCAGTACTTC
. . TRBJ1-1 TRBV9 CASSPSFNGYTEAFF TGTGCCAGCAGCCCCAGCTTTAACGGGTACACTGAAGCTTTCTTT
. . TRBJ1-2 TRBV5-1 CASSEGHRDTLEGYTF TGCGCCAGCAGCGAAGGACACCGGGACACCCTGGAGGGCTACACCTTC
. . TRBJ1-5 TRBV2 CASSPDRYNQPQHF TGTGCCAGCAGTCCTGACAGGTACAATCAGCCCCAGCATTTT
. . TRBJ1-5 TRBV19 CASSIGGTGLEAQHF TGTGCCAGTAGTATTGGCGGGACCGGGCTTGAGGCCCAGCATTTT
TRBD1 . TRBJ2-7 TRBV19 CATGGGTPYEQYF TGTGCCACAGGGGGCGGTACTCCCTACGAGCAGTACTTC
TRBD1 . TRBJ1-6 TRBV18 CASSSTGDNSPLHF TGTGCCAGCTCATCAACAGGGGATAATTCACCCCTCCACTTT
. . TRBJ1-1 TRBV7-9 CASSPEAGILTEAFF TGTGCCAGCAGCCCGGAGGCTGGGATCCTCACTGAAGCTTTCTTT
. . TRBJ2-1 TRBV6-5 CASTTYNEQFF TGTGCCAGCACAACCTACAATGAGCAGTTCTTC
. . TRBJ2-5 TRBV20-1 CSAIAKETQYF TGCAGTGCCATAGCGAAGGAGACCCAGTACTTC
TRBD1 . TRBJ1-4 TRBV4-3 CASSQVQGAGEKLFF TGCGCCAGCAGCCAAGTCCAGGGGGCTGGTGAAAAACTGTTTTTT
. . TRBJ2-7 TRBV6-1 CASSVGQNSYEQYF TGTGCCAGCAGTGTTGGACAGAATTCCTACGAGCAGTACTTC
TRBD1 . TRBJ1-6 TRBV13 CASSSGTGKSPLHF TGTGCCAGCAGCTCCGGGACAGGGAAATCACCCCTCCACTTT
TRBD1 . TRBJ2-7 TRBV29-1 CSVEEHRGYHYEQYF TGCAGCGTTGAAGAACACAGGGGCTATCACTACGAGCAGTACTTC
. . TRBJ1-6 TRBV10-3 CAISKQDSPLHF TGTGCCATCAGTAAACAGGATTCACCCCTCCACTTT
. . TRBJ2-3 TRBV6-1 CASRDFTDTQYF TGTGCCAGCAGGGACTTCACAGATACGCAGTATTTT
TRBD2 . TRBJ2-3 TRBV6-1 CAVRTSGGTDTQYF TGTGCCGTGAGGACTAGCGGAGGCACAGATACGCAGTATTTT
. . TRBJ1-2 TRBV4-1 CASSQVGGGLDGYTF TGCGCCAGCAGCCAAGTGGGAGGGGGGTTGGATGGCTACACCTTC
TRBD2 . TRBJ2-5 TRBV2 CASSDLAGGQGETQYF TGTGCCAGCAGTGACCTAGCGGGGGGGCAAGGGGAGACCCAGTACTTC
. . TRBJ1-2 TRBV28 CASRLGLTTANYGYTF TGTGCCAGCAGGCTGGGACTCACGACAGCTAACTATGGCTACACCTTC